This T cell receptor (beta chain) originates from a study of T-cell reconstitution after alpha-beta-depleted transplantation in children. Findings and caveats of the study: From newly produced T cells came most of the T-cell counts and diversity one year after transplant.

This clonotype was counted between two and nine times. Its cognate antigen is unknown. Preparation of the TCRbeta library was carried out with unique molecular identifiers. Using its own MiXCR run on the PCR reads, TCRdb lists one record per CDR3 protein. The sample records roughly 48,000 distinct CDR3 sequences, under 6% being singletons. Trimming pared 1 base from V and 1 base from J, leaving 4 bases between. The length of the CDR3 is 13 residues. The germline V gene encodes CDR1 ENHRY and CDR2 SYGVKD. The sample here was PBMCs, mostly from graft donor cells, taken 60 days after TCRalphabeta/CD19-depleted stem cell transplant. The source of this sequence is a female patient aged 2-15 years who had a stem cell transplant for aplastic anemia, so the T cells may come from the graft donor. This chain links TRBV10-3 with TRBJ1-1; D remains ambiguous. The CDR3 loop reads CAISEWENTEAFF. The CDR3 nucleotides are TGTGCCATCAGTGAGTGGGAGAACACTGAAGCTTTCTTT.